Listed here are 29 T cell receptor beta chains from one sample, sequenced in a study of cytomegalovirus exposure and HLA in healthy donors. Primers included in the PCR were 60 Vbeta and 13 Jbeta primers. The method was immunoSEQ multiplex PCR; TCRdb's version includes in-frame clones alone and lacks a portion of them. Of 110,000 or so clones listed, 77% are singletons. Sequenced sample: PBMCs. All receptors come from a man between 18 and 29 years old in good health and CMV-seropositive.

The V call is TRBV5-8, the J call TRBJ2-3; perhaps TRBD2 as D (6 bases). The CDR3 extends over 13 amino acids. CDR1 and CDR2 from the germline V gene are SGHTS and YDEGEE. Trimming took off 4 bases at V and 2 bases at J, with 8 bases between the two ends. CDR3 amino acids: CASSRDFTDTQYF. CDR3 bases: TGTGCCAGCAGCCGGGACTTCACAGATACGCAGTATTTT. The whole variable domain, remainder taken from reference TRBV5-8 and TRBJ2-3, is EAGVTQSPTHLIKTRGQQATLRCSPISGHTSVYWYQQALGLGLQFLLWYDEGEERNRGNFPPRFSGRQFPNYSSELNVNALELEDSALYLCASSRDFTDTQYFGPGTRLTVL.

The chain uses TRBV12-2 and TRBJ2-1; TRBD2 is the table's D call and was not checked against the DNA. TRBV12-2 is a documented pseudogene. The CDR3 covers 15 residues. CDR3: CASRLRRGRYNEQFF. CDR3 DNA: TGTGCAAGTCGCTTAAGGAGGGGAAGGTACAATGAGCAGTTCTTC.

The table lists this clone with a few counts. The same CDR3 also results from other DNA sequences found in this sample. The gene calls are TRBV7-3 and TRBJ2-3, with no clear D. This CDR3 comprises 14 residues. The germline V and J ends were trimmed by 2 bases and 2 bases, with 8 bases remaining between them. The V gene's germline CDR1 is SGHTA and CDR2 FQGTGA. The CDR3 DNA sequence: TGTGCCAGCAGCTTACTTGGCTCCACAGATACGCAGTATTTT. It encodes CASSLLGSTDTQYF.

This sequence joins TRBV11-3 and TRBJ2-1, with D possibly TRBD1 on 6 matching bases. Trimming removed 1 base from V and 7 bases from J, with 14 bases in between. Germline CDR1 SGHNT, CDR2 YENEEA. This CDR3 is built from 15 residues. The CDR3 region is CASSLGQGQVNEQFF. DNA for the CDR3: TGTGCCAGCAGCTTAGGGCAGGGGCAGGTTAATGAGCAGTTCTTC.

DNA of the CDR3: TGCGCCAGCAGCCTCCAAGCCTATGAAAAACTGTTTTTT. Its protein product is CASSLQAYEKLFF. The J gene is TRBJ1-4, the V gene TRBV4-1; D is ambiguous. The germline V gene has CDR1 MGHRA and CDR2 YSYEKL. The CDR3 sequence is 13 residues long. Trimming took off 4 bases at V and 6 bases at J, with 9 bases between the two ends.

In regard to this clone: One junction end disagrees with the germline gene, perhaps due to a read error. The CDR3 nucleotides are TGTTCCAGCAGCTCGCCCCCGGGACAGTCGAACACCGGGGAGCTGTTTTTT. This encodes CSSSSPPGQSNTGELFF. This rearrangement joins TRBV7-9 to TRBJ2-2, with TRBD1 identical over 7 bases. The CDR3 is 17 residues long. Germline CDR1 is SEHNR and CDR2 is FQNEAQ (reference sequence).

V and J are TRBV13 and TRBJ2-1, with D perhaps TRBD2 (6 bases). The germline V and J ends were trimmed by 5 bases and 10 bases, with 27 bases remaining between them. The CDR3 length is 17 residues. Germline CDR1 is PRHDT and CDR2 is FYEKMQ (reference sequence). The CDR3 here is CASSPKAGLEIFREQFF. The CDR3 DNA is TGTGCCAGCAGCCCTAAAGCGGGCCTGGAAATATTCAGGGAGCAGTTCTTC. Combining the CDR3 with reference TRBV13 and TRBJ2-1 gives the whole variable domain AAGVIQSPRHLIKEKRETATLKCYPIPRHDTVYWYQQGPGQDPQFLISFYEKMQSDKGSIPDRFSAQQFSDYHSELNMSSLELGDSALYFCASSPKAGLEIFREQFFGPGTRLTVL.

This clone was observed a few times. The CDR3 sequence: CASSYSSPRNTEAFF. Here the CDR3 DNA reads TGTGCCAGCAGTTATAGTTCACCGAGAAACACTGAAGCTTTCTTT. J is TRBJ1-1 and V is TRBV6-5; the D is unclear. The CDR3 totals 15 residues. Germline lookup yields CDR1 MNHEY and CDR2 SVGAGI. The V end was cut by 3 bases, the J end by 2 bases, with 13 bases between.

The chain recombines TRBV6-1 with TRBJ1-1; D uncertain. The germline V gene has CDR1 MNHNS and CDR2 SASEGT. Trimming left V 3 bases short and J 0 bases short, with 11 bases between. The CDR3 consists of 15 residues. The CDR3 loop is CASSERSGMNTEAFF. CDR3 DNA sequence: TGTGCCAGCAGTGAGAGGTCCGGGATGAACACTGAAGCTTTCTTT.

The chain employs TRBV5-1 and TRBJ1-1; 10 bases line up with TRBD1. This CDR3 region has 17 residues. Germline V CDR1 and CDR2: SGHRS, YFSETQ. The V gene end was trimmed by 0 bases and the J gene end by 5 bases; junction bases not matched to a gene: 10. The chain's CDR3 is CASSLDGTGVVVTEAFF. CDR3 DNA: TGCGCCAGCAGCTTGGACGGGACAGGGGTCGTTGTGACTGAAGCTTTCTTT.

The chain links TRBV27 to TRBJ2-7; D is unresolved. The CDR3 has 13 residues. Germline V gene sequence: CDR1 MNHEY, CDR2 SMNVEV (reference sequence). V gave up 3 bases and J gave up 2 bases, with 8 bases separating them. The CDR3 DNA sequence: TGTGCCAGCAGTTTTAGACGGGCCTACGAGCAGTACTTC. Translation gives CASSFRRAYEQYF.

The chain has TRBV11-2 and TRBJ1-1, with 11 bases lining up with TRBD1. J was trimmed by 5 bases and V by 1 base; bases with no gene match: 12. This CDR3 contains 18 residues. Per the germline V gene, CDR1 is SGHAT and CDR2 is FQNNGV. Written as DNA, the CDR3 is TGTGCCAGCAGCTTAGGGACAGGGGGCGAGGAAGGGGGAACTGAAGCTTTCTTT. This gives the protein CASSLGTGGEEGGTEAFF.

CDR3 coding DNA: TGTGCCAGCAGTCCCTCCGGACAGGACCGAAACTATGGCTACACCTTC. Translated, it gives CASSPSGQDRNYGYTF. This chain joins TRBV28 and TRBJ1-2; the match to TRBD1 covers 7 bases. Germline values: CDR1 MDHEN, CDR2 SYDVKM. The CDR3 is 16 residues long. The V and J ends lost 5 bases and 2 bases, in that order; junction bases with no gene match: 11.

The chain couples TRBV18 to TRBJ1-2, with D possibly TRBD1 on 6 matching bases. The CDR3 is 13 amino acids. Germline V gives CDR1 KGHSH, CDR2 LQKENI. The V end lost 0 bases, the J end lost 4 bases, and 6 bases lay between the germline ends. CDR3 in amino acids: CASSPPDSYGYTF. CDR3 nucleotides: TGTGCCAGCTCACCACCGGACAGCTATGGCTACACCTTC.

V gene TRBV11-2 combines with J gene TRBJ2-1; 11 positions match TRBD2. The CDR3 covers 14 residues. Germline values: CDR1 SGHAT, CDR2 FQNNGV. V shed 5 bases and J 13 bases; nucleotides not matched to a gene: 10. The DNA of the CDR3 is TGTGCCAGCAGCCCCTCCCTAGCGGGGGGAACCCAGTTCTTC. It translates to CASSPSLAGGTQFF.

CDR3 loop: CASSLDSSYNEQFF. CDR3 sequence (DNA): TGTGCCAGCAGCTTAGATAGCAGCTACAATGAGCAGTTCTTC. The chain is built from TRBV7-9 and TRBJ2-1; D unresolved. This CDR3 is 14 amino acids long. Between the trimmed V and J ends, which lost 1 base and 3 bases, there was a span of 7 bases. Germline V gene sequence: CDR1 SEHNR, CDR2 FQNEAQ (reference sequence).

The chain is built from TRBV9 and TRBJ2-3; possible D gene TRBD2, 6 bases. CDR1 SGDLS and CDR2 YYNGEE come from the germline V gene. This CDR3 is 14 amino acids long. The ends were cut back, 3 bases at V and 4 bases at J, with 12 bases in the middle. CDR3 in DNA: TGTGCCAGCAGCGGTACGGGAGCGGCAGATACGCAGTATTTT. This sequence encodes CASSGTGAADTQYF.

V is TRBV7-8 and J is TRBJ1-1; no reliable D call. The CDR3 is 16 amino acids. Trimming shortened V by 5 bases and J by 6 bases, and 22 bases separated the two germline ends. Looked up from germline, CDR1 is SGHVS and CDR2 is FQNEAQ. This CDR3 is CASSPRSRSTPAEAFF. The CDR3 coding sequence is TGTGCCAGCAGCCCGCGGAGCAGATCAACTCCCGCTGAAGCTTTCTTT. The whole variable domain, filled in from reference TRBV7-8 and TRBJ1-1, reads GAGVSQSPRYKVAKRGQDVALRCDPISGHVSLFWYQQALGQGPEFLTYFQNEAQLDKSGLPSDRFFAERPEGSVSTLKIQRTQQEDSAVYLCASSPRSRSTPAEAFFGQGTRLTVV.

This clone appeared a single time. The chain couples TRBV6-1 to TRBJ1-6; D is perhaps TRBD1 (6 bases). Germline V gives CDR1 MNHNS, CDR2 SASEGT. Trimming took off 6 bases at V and 6 bases at J, with 15 bases between the two ends. The CDR3 sequence is 15 residues long. The CDR3 region has the DNA TGTGCCAGCAGGAAGGAACAGGGTTCTAATTCACCCCTCCACTTT. The encoded protein is CASRKEQGSNSPLHF.

This sequence joins TRBV28 and TRBJ2-5; a weak D match, TRBD2 (7 bases). The J call may be wrong; the DNA end is better matched by TRBJ2-7. The CDR3 is 15 residues long. The germline V gene encodes CDR1 MDHEN and CDR2 SYDVKM. Written as DNA, the CDR3 is TGTGCCAGCAGCTCTCAGGGGAGGGGCTCCTACGAGCAGTACTTC. Translated: CASSSQGRGSYEQYF.

The chain couples TRBV6-1 to TRBJ2-1; D is unclear. The germline CDR1 and CDR2 sequences are MNHNS and SASEGT. This CDR3 region has 15 residues. Trimming left V 8 bases short and J 3 bases short, with 17 bases between. CDR3 residues: CASSRGPSYYNEQFF. CDR3 coding DNA: TGTGCCAGCTCTAGAGGCCCAAGTTACTACAATGAGCAGTTCTTC.

To note about this clone: Other nucleotide sequences in the sample specify the same CDR3. The J gene is TRBJ2-3, the V gene TRBV5-1; 10 nucleotides line up with TRBD1. V was clipped by 5 bases and J by 3 bases; unmatched bases: 6. Germline loops: CDR1 SGHRS, CDR2 YFSETQ. The CDR3 length is 15 residues. CDR3 amino acids: CASSFRDRGTDTQYF. CDR3 DNA sequence: TGCGCCAGCAGTTTCCGGGACAGGGGTACAGATACGCAGTATTTT.

This clone has a handful of counts. The rearrangement joins TRBV28 to TRBJ1-2; 7 positions agree with TRBD1. Looked up from germline, CDR1 is MDHEN and CDR2 is SYDVKM. CDR3 length equals 15 residues. V lost 6 bases and J lost 4; bases outside the gene matches: 11. Here the CDR3 DNA reads TGTGCCAGCAGCCTAGCGGGACAGCGATTCTATGGCTACACCTTC. Amino acids: CASSLAGQRFYGYTF.

This clone was observed a few times. The sample has other DNA sequences that encode this CDR3 too. The V call is TRBV6-4, the J call TRBJ2-3; 12 bases align to TRBD2. The CDR3 has 15 residues. Per the germline V gene, CDR1 is MRHNA and CDR2 is SNTAGT. V gave up 4 bases and J gave up 1 base; unmatched junction bases: 0. The CDR3 DNA follows: TGTGCCAGCAGTGGGACTAGCGGGGGCACAGATACGCAGTATTTT. This gives the protein CASSGTSGGTDTQYF.

This clone appeared a single time. The gene calls are TRBV13 and TRBJ1-1; D unclear. This CDR3 spans 17 amino acids. CDR1 is PRHDT and CDR2 is FYEKMQ in the germline V gene (reference sequence). V lost 2 bases and J lost 3, with 19 bases in between. CDR3 nucleotides: TGTGCCAGCAGCTTACCACCGGGAAGTCAAAAGGACACTGAAGCTTTCTTT. This sequence encodes CASSLPPGSQKDTEAFF. Full variable domain (remainder filled in from reference TRBV13 and TRBJ1-1): AAGVIQSPRHLIKEKRETATLKCYPIPRHDTVYWYQQGPGQDPQFLISFYEKMQSDKGSIPDRFSAQQFSDYHSELNMSSLELGDSALYFCASSLPPGSQKDTEAFFGQGTRLTVV.

V and J are TRBV7-8 and TRBJ2-3; D uncertain. The CDR3 consists of 14 residues. V lost 2 bases to trimming and J lost 2 bases, with 8 bases between them. Germline V CDR1 and CDR2: SGHVS, FQNEAQ. Here the CDR3 DNA reads TGTGCCAGCAGCTTAATGGCCCTCACAGATACGCAGTATTTT. Its protein product is CASSLMALTDTQYF.

J is TRBJ2-7 and V is TRBV27; 7 nucleotides match TRBD1. The germline V gene encodes CDR1 MNHEY and CDR2 SMNVEV (reference sequence). The CDR3 is 13 residues long. The V and J ends lost 4 bases and 3 bases, in that order; junction bases with no gene match: 3. CDR3 coding DNA: TGTGCCAGCAGTTCCCGGACAGGCTACGAGCAGTACTTC. This gives the protein CASSSRTGYEQYF.

V gene TRBV28 combines with J gene TRBJ2-7; TRBD1 might be the D (5 bases). Germline V CDR1 and CDR2: MDHEN, SYDVKM. V was clipped by 6 bases and J by 0 bases, with 9 bases between them. This CDR3 is 13 amino acids long. This CDR3 is CASSRQFSYEQYF. CDR3 in DNA: TGTGCCAGCAGCCGACAGTTCTCCTACGAGCAGTACTTC.

This clone was seen once. The chain has TRBV28 and TRBJ1-3, with 7 positions matching TRBD1. The V segment lost 2 bases and the J segment 2 bases; nucleotides outside the gene matches: 3. The CDR3 is 15 amino acids. Germline CDR1 MDHEN, CDR2 SYDVKM. CDR3 bases: TGTGCCAGCAGTTTAACAGGGGTACCTGGAAACACCATATATTTT. Encoded protein: CASSLTGVPGNTIYF.